Below, 18 T cell receptor beta chains from the same sample are listed, as sequenced in a study of STAT5B mutations in CD4+ large granular lymphocyte leukemia. The repertoire was sequenced with immunoSEQ multiplex PCR; TCRdb's copy has only in-frame clones and lacks some. Among around 47,000 clones listed, 65% to 85% were seen once. The sample comprised CD4+ T cells from blood buffy coats. Source of these receptors: a human donor in good health.

This sequence joins TRBV11-2 and TRBJ2-5, with 10 bases matching TRBD1. Per germline, CDR1 SGHAT and CDR2 FQNNGV. V was clipped by 3 bases and J by 7 bases; unmatched bases: 17. This CDR3 has 18 amino acids. The CDR3 nucleotides are TGTGCCAGCAGCTTTTCCGTTCACGGGGACAGGGGAAAAGGGACCCAGTACTTC. Translated: CASSFSVHGDRGKGTQYF.

The CDR3 DNA is TGCGCCAGCAGCTCGAGGTTAGAGGGTTGGAACACTGAAGCTTTCTTT. Its protein is CASSSRLEGWNTEAFF. The chain carries TRBV5-1 and TRBJ1-1, with unresolved D. CDR3 length: 16 amino acids. Trimming shortened V by 3 bases and J by 1 base, and 16 bases separated the two germline ends. Germline V gene sequence: CDR1 SGHRS, CDR2 YFSETQ. Full variable domain (rest looked up from reference TRBV5-1 and TRBJ1-1): KAGVTQTPRYLIKTRGQQVTLSCSPISGHRSVSWYQQTPGQGLQFLFEYFSETQRNKGNFPGRFSGRQFSNSRSEMNVSTLELGDSALYLCASSSRLEGWNTEAFFGQGTRLTVV.

The V gene is TRBV4-1, the J gene TRBJ1-1; D is uncertain. The germline V gene has CDR1 MGHRA and CDR2 YSYEKL. This CDR3 has 16 amino acids. The ends were cut back, 1 base at V and 0 bases at J, with 12 bases in the middle. DNA for the CDR3: TGCGCCAGCAGCCAAGTGCTAGCAGTAATGAACACTGAAGCTTTCTTT. Its protein is CASSQVLAVMNTEAFF.

This clone was recorded only once. The genes are TRBV28 and TRBJ1-6; D is unresolved. CDR3 length: 12 amino acids. The germline CDR1 and CDR2 sequences are MDHEN and SYDVKM. Trimming shortened V by 6 bases and J by 13 bases, and 13 bases separated the two germline ends. The DNA of the CDR3 is TGTGCCAGCAGCAGAGATACAACGCCCCTCCACTTT. It specifies CASSRDTTPLHF.

The V call is TRBV2, the J call TRBJ2-2; no firm D call. This CDR3 is built from 13 residues. CDR1 and CDR2 (germline): SNHLY, FYNNEI. V was shortened by 0 bases and J by 7 bases, with 6 bases between the two germline ends. Written as DNA, the CDR3 is TGTGCCAGCAGTGAAGCACCGGGCGGGGAGCTGTTTTTT. Its protein is CASSEAPGGELFF.

The V and J genes are TRBV6-6 and TRBJ1-6; possible D gene TRBD1, 5 bases. Looked up from germline, CDR1 is MNHNY and CDR2 is SVGAGI (reference sequence). V was shortened by 2 bases and J by 10 bases, with 15 bases between the two germline ends. The CDR3 contains 15 residues. As DNA, the CDR3 is TGTGCCAGCAGTTACGAAGGGACGGGCCGGTCACCCCTCCACTTT. Translation gives CASSYEGTGRSPLHF.

The chain uses TRBV9 and TRBJ1-3; 11 bases match TRBD1. The trim removed 4 bases at V and 2 bases at J, leaving 5 bases unmatched. The CDR3 covers 16 residues. Germline CDR1 reads SGDLS; CDR2 reads YYNGEE. This CDR3 reads CASSPWDRGTGNTIYF. CDR3 bases: TGTGCCAGCAGCCCCTGGGACAGGGGGACTGGAAACACCATATATTTT.

CDR3 in DNA: TGTGCCAGCAGCCAGACTAGCGGGGGGCTTTTCAACGAGCAGTACTTC. Translation: CASSQTSGGLFNEQYF. The J gene is TRBJ2-5, the V gene TRBV4-2; 13 nucleotides line up with TRBD2. The J call may be wrong; the DNA end is better matched by TRBJ2-7. CDR1 and CDR2 from the germline V gene are LGHNA and YNFKEQ. The CDR3 covers 16 residues.

The J gene is TRBJ1-2, the V gene TRBV5-1; no clear D gene. The germline V gene has CDR1 SGHRS and CDR2 YFSETQ. V lost 4 bases and J lost 3, with 13 bases in between. The CDR3 has 14 amino acids. The CDR3 sequence is CASSRGSLDYGYTF. The CDR3 nucleotides are TGCGCCAGCAGCCGTGGGTCCCTCGACTATGGCTACACCTTC.

The V call is TRBV14, the J call TRBJ1-2; weak D call: TRBD1 (6 bases). The germline V gene has CDR1 SGHDN and CDR2 FVKESK. The CDR3 is made up of 14 amino acids. With 6 bases removed from V and 4 bases from J, the gap between germline ends came to 15 bases. The CDR3 here is CASRHRDWGYGYTF. CDR3 nucleotides: TGTGCCAGCAGGCACAGGGATTGGGGCTATGGCTACACCTTC.

The chain carries TRBV6-6 and TRBJ1-1; no firm D call. Trimming pared 6 bases from V and 3 bases from J, leaving 17 bases between. The CDR3 contains 15 residues. Germline V lookup: CDR1 MNHNY, CDR2 SVGAGI (reference sequence). The CDR3 nucleotides are TGTGCCAGCAGACTATCTTGGGTAGAGGACACTGAAGCTTTCTTT. This translates into CASRLSWVEDTEAFF.

This chain uses TRBV5-5 with TRBJ1-5, with D unresolved. The germline gives CDR1 SGHKS, CDR2 YYEKEE (reference sequence). The CDR3 has 16 residues. Trimming shortened V by 1 base and J by 1 base, and 12 bases separated the two germline ends. The CDR3 spells CASSLTASPSNQPQHF. CDR3 bases: TGTGCCAGCAGCTTGACAGCATCGCCCAGCAATCAGCCCCAGCATTTT.

This chain links TRBV29-1 with TRBJ2-7; 7 bases match TRBD2. Per the germline V gene, CDR1 is SQVTM and CDR2 is ANQGSEA. CDR3 length: 11 residues. Unmatched junction bases numbered 5, after V lost 6 bases and J lost 6 bases. In DNA form, the CDR3 reads TGCAGCGTCCCGGGAGGTTTCGAGCAGTACTTC. This codes for CSVPGGFEQYF.

The chain combines TRBV30 with TRBJ2-7; D perhaps matches TRBD1 (5 bases). The germline V gene has CDR1 GTSNPN and CDR2 SVGIG (reference sequence). V lost 1 base and J 6 bases, leaving 7 bases between the germline ends. This CDR3 comprises 11 residues. CDR3 nucleotides: TGTGCCTGGAGTGGCAGGGTCGAGCAGTACTTC. Translated: CAWSGRVEQYF.

CDR3 DNA: TGTGCCAGCAGCTTAGAGGGGACAGGAGTAGCTGAAGCTTTCTTT. Translating gives CASSLEGTGVAEAFF. V gene TRBV11-2 combines with J gene TRBJ1-1; 8 positions agree with TRBD1. The J segment lost 6 bases and the V segment lost 0 bases, leaving 6 bases of the junction unmatched. Germline V lookup: CDR1 SGHAT, CDR2 FQNNGV. The CDR3 covers 15 residues.

The chain joins TRBV28 to TRBJ1-2; TRBD1 might be the D (6 bases). The CDR3 spans 13 residues. CDR1 MDHEN and CDR2 SYDVKM come from the germline V gene. The ends were cut back, 6 bases at V and 1 base at J, with 9 bases in the middle. This CDR3 reads CASRRGLNYGYTF. The CDR3 DNA follows: TGTGCCAGCAGACGGGGGCTTAACTATGGCTACACCTTC.

The CDR3 loop reads CASSRGGSQIGAFF. The CDR3 DNA follows: TGTGCCAGCAGTCGCGGAGGGAGTCAGATCGGAGCTTTCTTT. The rearrangement uses TRBV6-5 and TRBJ1-1; D is uncertain. In germline, CDR1 is MNHEY, CDR2 SVGAGI. The CDR3 runs 14 residues. Trimming shortened V by 5 bases and J by 10 bases, and 20 bases separated the two germline ends.

This clone is a singleton in its sample. The chain links TRBV5-5 to TRBJ2-1; weak D call: TRBD2 (6 bases). CDR1 and CDR2 from the germline V gene are SGHKS and YYEKEE (reference sequence). With 4 bases removed from V and 10 bases from J, the gap between germline ends came to 18 bases. The CDR3 is made up of 14 amino acids. The CDR3 region is CASSRESRDVEQFF. In nucleotides, the CDR3 is TGTGCCAGCAGCCGGGAGTCCCGTGATGTCGAGCAGTTCTTC.